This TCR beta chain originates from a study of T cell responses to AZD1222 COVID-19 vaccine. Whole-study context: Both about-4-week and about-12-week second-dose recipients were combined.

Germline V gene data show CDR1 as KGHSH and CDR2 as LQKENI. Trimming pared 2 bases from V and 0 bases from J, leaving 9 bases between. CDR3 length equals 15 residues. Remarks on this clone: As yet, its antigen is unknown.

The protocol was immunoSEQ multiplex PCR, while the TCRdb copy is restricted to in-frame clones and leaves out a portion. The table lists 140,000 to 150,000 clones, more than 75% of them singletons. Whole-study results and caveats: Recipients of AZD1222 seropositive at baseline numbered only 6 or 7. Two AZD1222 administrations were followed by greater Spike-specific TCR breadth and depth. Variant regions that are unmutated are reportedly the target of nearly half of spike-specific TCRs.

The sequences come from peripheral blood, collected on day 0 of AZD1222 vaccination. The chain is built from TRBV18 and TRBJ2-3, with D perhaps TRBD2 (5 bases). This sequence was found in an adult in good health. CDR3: CASSPRERSTDTQYF. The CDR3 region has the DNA TGTGCCAGCTCACCAAGGGAGCGGAGCACAGATACGCAGTATTTT.